A single sample is the source of the 25 T cell receptor beta chains below, sequenced in a study of blood T cell repertoires in COVID-19. Some clones are missing from TCRdb's copy, which holds only in-frame ones; the method was immunoSEQ multiplex PCR. The sample gives 300,000 to 350,000 clones, about 93% of which show up once; roughly 6.8% is in the top ten. Sample: peripheral blood. Receptors were obtained from a woman aged 25 to 39 with COVID-19, enrolled during active disease.

This clone was seen once. V usage is TRBV7-3 and J usage is TRBJ2-1; 7 nucleotides match TRBD2. The germline gives CDR1 SGHTA, CDR2 FQGTGA. The CDR3 sequence is 15 residues long. J lost 7 bases, V lost 0 bases, and 6 bases had no gene match. In nucleotides, the CDR3 is TGTGCCAGCAGCTTAACGGGCGGGAGAGGAAATGAGCAGTTCTTC. Protein product: CASSLTGGRGNEQFF.

This rearrangement joins TRBV4-2 to TRBJ2-7, with TRBD2 matching 7 bases. The V segment lost 3 bases and the J segment 4 bases; nucleotides outside the gene matches: 3. Germline CDR1 reads LGHNA; CDR2 reads YNFKEQ. This CDR3 region has 13 residues. The DNA for the CDR3 is TGTGCCAGCAGCCACCGACTAGCTTACGAGCAGTACTTC. This encodes CASSHRLAYEQYF.

This chain links TRBV3-1 (or the pseudogene TRBV3-2) with TRBJ2-7, with D maybe TRBD1 (5 bases). Germline V gene lookup returns CDR1 LGHDT and CDR2 YNNKEL (reference sequence). This CDR3 region has 14 residues. Between the trimmed V and J ends, which lost 1 base and 3 bases, there was a span of 10 bases. The CDR3 bases are TGTGCCAGCAGCCAAGGGACATGGGGCTACGAGCAGTACTTC. This sequence encodes CASSQGTWGYEQYF.

The chain recombines TRBV18 with TRBJ1-4; D is perhaps TRBD1 (5 bases). Trimming took off 0 bases at V and 11 bases at J, with 13 bases between the two ends. The CDR3 is made up of 14 amino acids. Per the germline V gene, CDR1 is KGHSH and CDR2 is LQKENI. CDR3 protein: CASSPPTGFGKLFF. The CDR3 coding sequence is TGTGCCAGCTCACCACCTACAGGCTTTGGGAAACTGTTTTTT.

The V gene is TRBV27, the J gene TRBJ1-1; possibly TRBD1 for D (6 bases). The V and J ends lost 6 bases and 4 bases respectively, with 18 bases between them. The CDR3 loop spans 15 amino acids. Germline V gene sequence: CDR1 MNHEY, CDR2 SMNVEV (reference sequence). The CDR3 sequence is CASSRPGGLGTEAFF. CDR3 coding DNA: TGTGCCAGCAGCCGCCCTGGGGGCCTCGGCACTGAAGCTTTCTTT.

This rearrangement joins TRBV6-4 to TRBJ2-7, with D perhaps TRBD2 (6 bases). The CDR3 covers 17 residues. Per germline, CDR1 MRHNA and CDR2 SNTAGT. V was shortened by 0 bases and J by 0 bases, with 15 bases between the two germline ends. The CDR3 loop reads CASSDSRRLAPSYEQYF. CDR3 DNA: TGTGCCAGCAGTGACTCTCGGCGGCTAGCGCCCTCCTACGAGCAGTACTTC.

This chain connects TRBV19 to TRBJ2-3; 7 positions match TRBD1. CDR1 is LNHDA, CDR2 SQIVND, per germline (reference sequence). Unmatched junction bases numbered 7, after V lost 5 bases and J lost 2 bases. There are 15 residues in the CDR3. The CDR3 nucleotides read TGTGCCAGTAGTTTCCGGGACAGCCCCACAGATACGCAGTATTTT. Its protein product is CASSFRDSPTDTQYF.

This clone has just a few counts. The V and J genes are TRBV2 and TRBJ2-5, with 7 bases that match TRBD1. Per the germline V gene, CDR1 is SNHLY and CDR2 is FYNNEI. The CDR3 is made up of 13 amino acids. V gave up 6 bases and J gave up 5 bases; unmatched junction bases: 6. CDR3 coding DNA: TGTGCCAGCAGCGGACAGGTCCAGGAGACCCAGTACTTC. It codes for CASSGQVQETQYF.

V and J are TRBV5-6 and TRBJ2-1, with 10 bases identical to TRBD2. The CDR3 length is 15 residues. Germline V gives CDR1 SGHDT, CDR2 YYEEEE. The J segment lost 10 bases and the V segment lost 4 bases, leaving 11 bases of the junction unmatched. For the CDR3, the DNA is TGTGCCAGCAGCGTGGGAGCGGGAGGGCCTGTGGAGCAGTTCTTC. As protein: CASSVGAGGPVEQFF. The variable domain in full, completed from reference TRBV5-6 and TRBJ2-1, reads DAGVTQSPTHLIKTRGQQVTLRCSPKSGHDTVSWYQQALGQGPQFIFQYYEEEERQRGNFPDRFSGHQFPNYSSELNVNALLLGDSALYLCASSVGAGGPVEQFFGPGTRLTVL.

The V and J genes are TRBV29-1 and TRBJ1-1; 7 bases line up with TRBD1. CDR1 and CDR2 (germline): SQVTM, ANQGSEA. J lost 6 bases, V lost 6 bases, and 7 bases had no gene match. The CDR3 spans 12 residues. The CDR3 nucleotides read TGCAGCGTATTGACAGGGATGGCTGAAGCTTTCTTT. The encoded protein is CSVLTGMAEAFF.

The V and J genes are TRBV19 and TRBJ1-5, with D uncertain. This CDR3 is built from 14 residues. The V and J ends lost 3 bases and 0 bases respectively, with 6 bases between them. Germline loops: CDR1 LNHDA, CDR2 SQIVND (reference sequence). The CDR3 nucleotides are TGTGCCAGTAGTATTTCCTATAGCAATCAGCCCCAGCATTTT. Its translation: CASSISYSNQPQHF. The complete variable domain, with remaining parts taken from reference TRBV19 and TRBJ1-5, reads DGGITQSPKYLFRKEGQNVTLSCEQNLNHDAMYWYRQDPGQGLRLIYYSQIVNDFQKGDIAEGYSVSREKKESFPLTVTSAQKNPTAFYLCASSISYSNQPQHFGDGTRLSIL.

The chain is built from TRBV19 and TRBJ1-4, with 8 bases aligning to TRBD1. Losses at the gene ends were 6 bases for V and 2 bases for J; bases not matched to a gene: 8. The germline V gene has CDR1 LNHDA and CDR2 SQIVND (reference sequence). The CDR3 totals 16 residues. The CDR3 nucleotides read TGTGCCAGTAGGAGGACAGGGCGGGGGACTAATGAAAAACTGTTTTTT. Amino acid sequence: CASRRTGRGTNEKLFF.

This chain connects TRBV6-5 to TRBJ1-1, with TRBD1 identical over 7 bases. Trimming at V came to 7 bases and at J to 1 base, leaving 6 bases not matched to a gene. The length of the CDR3 is 14 residues. Germline V gene sequence: CDR1 MNHEY, CDR2 SVGAGI. CDR3 in amino acids: CASNKNRGNTEAFF. Written as DNA, the CDR3 is TGTGCCAGCAACAAAAACAGGGGGAACACTGAAGCTTTCTTT.

V gene TRBV30 combines with J gene TRBJ2-2; 8 nucleotides line up with TRBD1. V lost 3 bases and J lost 6; bases outside the gene matches: 6. CDR1 GTSNPN and CDR2 SVGIG come from the germline V gene (reference sequence). The CDR3 sequence is 14 residues long. Here the CDR3 reads CAWRSTGVAGELFF. CDR3 bases: TGTGCCTGGAGGTCGACAGGGGTGGCCGGGGAGCTGTTTTTT.

The chain recombines TRBV23-1 with TRBJ1-5, with a possible D match to TRBD1 (6 bases). TRBV23-1 is classed as an ORF, of uncertain function. CDR3 length: 19 amino acids. The ends were cut back, 0 bases at V and 5 bases at J, with 23 bases in the middle. CDR3 in amino acids: CASSQSPPDRDKVYQPQHF. In nucleotides, the CDR3 is TGCGCCAGCAGTCAATCACCCCCTGACCGGGACAAAGTGTATCAGCCCCAGCATTTT.

This chain uses TRBV7-3 with TRBJ2-7; D unresolved. CDR1 is SGHTA, CDR2 FQGTGA, per germline. V was trimmed by 5 bases and J by 7 bases, leaving 18 bases between them. The CDR3 totals 14 residues. CDR3: CASSPASSPLEQYF. In DNA, the CDR3 is TGTGCCAGCAGCCCCGCCAGTTCCCCCTTGGAGCAGTACTTC. Supplemented by reference TRBV7-3 and TRBJ2-7, the full variable domain reads GAGVSQTPSNKVTEKGKYVELRCDPISGHTALYWYRQSLGQGPEFLIYFQGTGAADDSGLPNDRFFAVRPEGSVSTLKIQRTERGDSAVYLCASSPASSPLEQYFGPGTRLTVT.

V is TRBV7-6 and J is TRBJ2-5; 11 bases align to TRBD2. With 4 bases clipped from V and 5 bases from J, the junction kept 6 bases outside the gene matches. The CDR3 is 15 amino acids. Germline V gene lookup returns CDR1 SGHVS and CDR2 FNYEAQ. The CDR3 here is CASSSPLAGGETQYF. The DNA for the CDR3 is TGTGCCAGCAGCTCTCCTTTAGCGGGAGGGGAGACCCAGTACTTC.

The chain recombines TRBV18 with TRBJ2-5; TRBD2 aligns across 7 bases. The germline gives CDR1 KGHSH, CDR2 LQKENI. The CDR3 sequence is 15 residues long. The J segment lost 5 bases and the V segment lost 4 bases, leaving 10 bases of the junction unmatched. The CDR3, as DNA: TGTGCCAGCTCACAATTGCCGACTAGCCGCGAGACCCAGTACTTC. Translated, it gives CASSQLPTSRETQYF.

This chain joins TRBV7-9 and TRBJ2-3; D might be TRBD2 (5 bases). There are 14 residues in the CDR3. V lost 5 bases to trimming and J lost 3 bases, with 12 bases between them. Germline CDR1 is SEHNR and CDR2 is FQNEAQ (reference sequence). CDR3 nucleotides: TGTGCCAGCAGCGATGGACGAGGGACAGATACGCAGTATTTT. Amino acids: CASSDGRGTDTQYF.

The chain joins TRBV6-6 to TRBJ2-3; 7 bases fit TRBD2. V trimming: 7 bases; J trimming: 2 bases; junction bases outside the gene matches: 6. Germline CDR1 and CDR2: MNHNY and SVGAGI (reference sequence). This CDR3 spans 14 amino acids. The CDR3 DNA sequence: TGTGCCAGCAATAGGGGAGGGACCACAGATACGCAGTATTTT. Protein: CASNRGGTTDTQYF.

This chain links TRBV6-5 with TRBJ1-1; TRBD1 is a possible D gene (6 bases). This CDR3 has 14 residues. Deletions cut 2 bases from V and 1 base from J, with 8 bases between. Germline CDR1 reads MNHEY; CDR2 reads SVGAGI. CDR3 sequence: CASSYRGTNTEAFF. Here the CDR3 DNA reads TGTGCCAGCAGTTACAGGGGGACGAACACTGAAGCTTTCTTT.

The chain links TRBV4-3 to TRBJ2-1; 13 bases are shared with TRBD2. Trimming at V came to 3 bases and at J to 7 bases, leaving 9 bases not matched to a gene. The CDR3 has 17 residues. Germline CDR1 is LGHNA and CDR2 is YSLEER. The CDR3 loop reads CASSQATGTSGNNEQFF. CDR3 sequence (DNA): TGCGCCAGCAGCCAGGCAACCGGGACTAGCGGGAATAATGAGCAGTTCTTC.

The gene calls are TRBV6-2 or TRBV6-3 and TRBJ2-3, with TRBD1 matching over 8 bases. Per germline, CDR1 MNHEY and CDR2 SVGEGT. The CDR3 loop spans 16 amino acids. V dropped 4 bases and J dropped 4; count of bases not matched to a gene: 10. CDR3 in DNA: TGTGCCAGCAGTTCCCCCCGGACAGGGTTCCCAGATACGCAGTATTTT. Translated, it gives CASSSPRTGFPDTQYF.

The CDR3 is CASSDWGTGANVLTF. The CDR3 nucleotides read TGTGCCAGCAGTGACTGGGGCACTGGGGCCAACGTCCTGACTTTC. V and J are TRBV6-4 and TRBJ2-6; a possible D gene is TRBD1 (5 bases). The CDR3 spans 15 residues. Between the trimmed V and J ends, which lost 1 base and 2 bases, there was a span of 6 bases. CDR1 is MRHNA and CDR2 is SNTAGT in the germline V gene.

This chain uses TRBV30 with TRBJ1-2, with TRBD1 matching 8 bases. V trimming: 3 bases; J trimming: 4 bases; junction bases outside the gene matches: 1. The CDR3 runs 12 residues. The V gene's germline CDR1 is GTSNPN and CDR2 SVGIG (reference sequence). The CDR3 DNA reads TGTGCCTGGAGGGACAGGGCCTATGGCTACACCTTC. This codes for CAWRDRAYGYTF.